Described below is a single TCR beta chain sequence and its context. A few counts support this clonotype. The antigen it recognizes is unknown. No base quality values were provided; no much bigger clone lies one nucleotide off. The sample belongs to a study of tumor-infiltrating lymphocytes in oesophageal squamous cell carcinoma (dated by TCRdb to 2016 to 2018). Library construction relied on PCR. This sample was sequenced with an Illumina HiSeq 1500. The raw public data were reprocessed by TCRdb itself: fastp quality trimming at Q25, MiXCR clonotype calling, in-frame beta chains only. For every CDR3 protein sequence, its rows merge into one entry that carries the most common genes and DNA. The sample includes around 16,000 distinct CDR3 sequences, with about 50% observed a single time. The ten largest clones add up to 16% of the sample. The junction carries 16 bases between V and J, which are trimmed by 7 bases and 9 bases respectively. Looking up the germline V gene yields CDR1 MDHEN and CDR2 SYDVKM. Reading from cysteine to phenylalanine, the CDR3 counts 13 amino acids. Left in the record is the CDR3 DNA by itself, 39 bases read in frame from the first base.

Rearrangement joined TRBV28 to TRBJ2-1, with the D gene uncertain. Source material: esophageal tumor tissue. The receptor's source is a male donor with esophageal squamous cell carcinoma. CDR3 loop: CASTFQQWTEQFF. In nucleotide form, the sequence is TGTGCCAGCACTTTTCAACAGTGGACTGAGCAGTTCTTC.